This T cell receptor (beta chain) was profiled in a study of Ad26.COV2.S vaccination and SARS-CoV-2 variants. Background on the study: Of the COV1001 trial arms, the Ad26.COV2.S arm included the donor.

Concerning this clone: The antigen remains unidentified.

Libraries were prepared by immunoSEQ multiplex PCR; TCRdb keeps only in-frame clonotypes and omits some of them. The sample contains fewer than 800,000 clones, around 89% of which appear only once. The treatment is: 19 received Ad26.COV2.S at low or high dose, single or two shots; 5 received placebo; per-sample allocation not given. The study sampled participants on day 63 after the first vaccine or placebo injection. Based in Boston, the donor was an adult of 18-55 years. Broader study findings: Responses of T cells in total may have been underestimated by the TCR breadth and depth analyses. For non-spike TCRs, breadth in vaccine recipients resembled that in placebo recipients.

Germline V CDR1 and CDR2: MNHEY, SVGAGI. V lost 2 bases and J lost 4, with 17 bases in between. There are 16 residues in the CDR3. The sequencing used peripheral blood, collected in a trial of Ad26.COV2.S vaccine versus placebo. The sequence was obtained from a person between 18 and 60 years old who received the Ad26.COV2.S COVID-19 vaccine or a placebo. The chain combines TRBV6-5 with TRBJ2-5; D is perhaps TRBD1 (5 bases). In nucleotides, the CDR3 is TGTGCCAGCAGTTACGGTCCGGGCAGGGTGGCAGAGACCCAGTACTTC. It is translated as CASSYGPGRVAETQYF.